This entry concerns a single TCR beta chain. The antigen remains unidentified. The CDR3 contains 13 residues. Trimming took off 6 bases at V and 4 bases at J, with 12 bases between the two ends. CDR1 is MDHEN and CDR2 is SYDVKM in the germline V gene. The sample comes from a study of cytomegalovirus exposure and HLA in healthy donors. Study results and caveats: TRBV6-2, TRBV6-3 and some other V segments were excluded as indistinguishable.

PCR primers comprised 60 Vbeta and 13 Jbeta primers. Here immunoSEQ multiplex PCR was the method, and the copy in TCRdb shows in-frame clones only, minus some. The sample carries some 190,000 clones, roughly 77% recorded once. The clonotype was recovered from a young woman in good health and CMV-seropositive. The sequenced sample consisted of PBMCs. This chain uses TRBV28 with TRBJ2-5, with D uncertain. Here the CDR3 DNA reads TGTGCCAGCAGCTCCCCTAACTCAGAGACCCAGTACTTC. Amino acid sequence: CASSSPNSETQYF.